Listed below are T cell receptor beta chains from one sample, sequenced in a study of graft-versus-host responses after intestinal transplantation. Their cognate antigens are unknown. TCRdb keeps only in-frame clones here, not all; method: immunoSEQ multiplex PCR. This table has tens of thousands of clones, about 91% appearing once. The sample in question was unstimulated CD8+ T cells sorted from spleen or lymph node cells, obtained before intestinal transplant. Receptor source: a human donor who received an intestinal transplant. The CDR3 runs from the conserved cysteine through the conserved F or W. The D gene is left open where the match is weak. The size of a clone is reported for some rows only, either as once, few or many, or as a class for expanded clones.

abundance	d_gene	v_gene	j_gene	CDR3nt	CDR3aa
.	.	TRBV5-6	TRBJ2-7	TGTGCCAGCAGCTTGGCAGGGGCGTCCTACGAGCAGTACTTC	CASSLAGASYEQYF
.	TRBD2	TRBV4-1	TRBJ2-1	TGCGCCAGCAGCCAAGTTGCCGGGACTAGCGGGAGCCTGCCTAATGAGCAGTTCTTC	CASSQVAGTSGSLPNEQFF
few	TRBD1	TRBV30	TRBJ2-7	TGTGCCTGGAGTGTGGGGACAGGGTACGAGCAGTACTTC	CAWSVGTGYEQYF
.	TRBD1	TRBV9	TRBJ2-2	TGTGCCAGCAGCGTCCCACCAGGGGGAAACACCGGGGAGCTGTTTTTT	CASSVPPGGNTGELFF
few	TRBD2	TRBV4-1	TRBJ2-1	TGCGCCAGCAGCCAGCCCCGGGGCGGGGGATCCTACAATGAGCAGTTCTTC	CASSQPRGGGSYNEQFF
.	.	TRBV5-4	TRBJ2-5	TGTGCCAGCAGCTTGGGAGGTCCAGAAGAGACCCAGTACTTC	CASSLGGPEETQYF
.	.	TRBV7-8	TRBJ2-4	TGTGCCAGCAGCTCGCGACAACTAGCCTCAAGGGTCTCAAACATTCAGTACTTC	CASSSRQLASRVSNIQYF
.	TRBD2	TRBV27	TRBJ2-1	TGTGCCAGCAGTTCTAGCGGGAGAGTACATGAGCAGTTCTTC	CASSSSGRVHEQFF
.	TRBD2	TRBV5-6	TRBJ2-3	TGTGCCAGCAGCTTCGAACGGGAGGGCCGGTATACGCAGTATTTT	CASSFEREGRYTQYF
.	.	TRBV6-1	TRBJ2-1	TGTGCCAGCAGTAGCCGGGACTCCTACAATGAGCAGTTCTTC	CASSSRDSYNEQFF
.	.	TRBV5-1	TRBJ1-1	TGCGCCAGCAGCTTGGGTCCAGGGTACGGAGAACAGGACACTGAAGCTTTCTTT	CASSLGPGYGEQDTEAFF
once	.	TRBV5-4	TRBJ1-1	TGTGCCAGCAGCAACGCCGGGAACACTGAAGCTTTCTTT	CASSNAGNTEAFF
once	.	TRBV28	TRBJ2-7	TGTGCCAGCAGTTTGTCGACAGGAAGCAACGAGCAGTACTTC	CASSLSTGSNEQYF
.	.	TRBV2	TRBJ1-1	TGTGCCAGCAGTCACAGGGAGGGCACTGAAGCTTTCTTT	CASSHREGTEAFF
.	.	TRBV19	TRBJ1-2	TGTGCCAGTAGTATAGGAGGTGGCTACACCTTC	CASSIGGGYTF
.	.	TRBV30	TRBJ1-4	TGTGCCTGGAGTGTTGCATCCCAGGATGAAAAACTGTTTTTT	CAWSVASQDEKLFF
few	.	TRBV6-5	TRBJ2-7	TGTGCCAGCAGTTACTCCCATTCAAATTTTCACGAGCAGTACTTC	CASSYSHSNFHEQYF
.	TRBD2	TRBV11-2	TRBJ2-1	TGTGCCAGCAGCCTTATAGCGGGAATCGATGAGCAGTTCTTC	CASSLIAGIDEQFF
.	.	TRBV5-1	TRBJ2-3	TGCGCCAGCAGCTTGGGTGTTCTCGGGAGCGGTTTCACAGATACGCAGTATTTT	CASSLGVLGSGFTDTQYF
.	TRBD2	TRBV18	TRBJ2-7	TGTGCCAGCTCACCGTCGGGAAGACTAGCGCCCGAGGGGGACTACGAGCAGTACTTC	CASSPSGRLAPEGDYEQYF
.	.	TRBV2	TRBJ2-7	TGTGCCAGCAGTGGGGACACCCTAACCTACGAGCAGTACTTC	CASSGDTLTYEQYF